These 18 T cell receptor beta chains originate from one sample sequenced in a study of cytomegalovirus exposure and HLA in healthy donors. The primer mix had 60 Vbeta and 13 Jbeta primers. Generated by immunoSEQ multiplex PCR, the TCRdb table keeps only in-frame clones and is missing some. The data hold some 240,000 clones, with 92% observed a single time. Sequencing used PBMCs. The source is a girl aged 2-15 years in good health and CMV-seronegative.

V and J are TRBV19 and TRBJ2-7; D is unclear. V shed 5 bases and J shed 2 bases, with 13 bases lying between them. CDR1 and CDR2 (germline): LNHDA, SQIVND (reference sequence). The CDR3 sequence is 14 residues long. The CDR3 sequence: CASSDPDKAYEQYF. CDR3 nucleotides: TGTGCCAGTAGTGACCCCGACAAAGCCTACGAGCAGTACTTC.

The count of this clone is one. The rearrangement links TRBV11-2 to TRBJ2-7; TRBD2 might be the D (6 bases). The germline V and J ends were trimmed by 1 base and 6 bases, with 13 bases remaining between them. CDR1 and CDR2 from the germline V gene are SGHAT and FQNNGV. The length of the CDR3 is 14 residues. Here the CDR3 DNA reads TGTGCCAGCAGCTTAGGGTGGGCGGGAACCGAGCAGTACTTC. It is translated as CASSLGWAGTEQYF.

The rearrangement uses TRBV15 and TRBJ1-1; D perhaps matches TRBD1 (5 bases). Trimming removed 4 bases from V and 3 bases from J, with 6 bases in between. From germline, CDR1 is LNHNV and CDR2 YYDKDF (reference sequence). The CDR3 is 12 residues long. CDR3 amino acids: CATSKGYTEAFF. The CDR3 DNA follows: TGTGCCACCAGCAAGGGGTACACTGAAGCTTTCTTT.

A remark on this clone: The identical CDR3 is also encoded by other nucleotide sequences in the sample. This CDR3 is CASRGQGAYEQYF. CDR3 bases: TGTGCCAGCAGGGGGCAGGGGGCCTACGAGCAGTACTTC. V usage is TRBV6-1 and J usage is TRBJ2-7; 7 bases map to TRBD1. Germline V lookup: CDR1 MNHNS, CDR2 SASEGT. The trim removed 6 bases at V and 2 bases at J, leaving 4 bases unmatched. The CDR3 sequence is 13 residues long.

This chain joins TRBV29-1 and TRBJ2-5, with 10 bases identical to TRBD1. V gave up 4 bases and J gave up 5 bases; unmatched junction bases: 7. Germline V lookup: CDR1 SQVTM, CDR2 ANQGSEA. The length of the CDR3 is 14 residues. This CDR3 is CSVARQGAFETQYF. The CDR3 DNA reads as TGCAGCGTTGCCCGACAGGGGGCGTTCGAGACCCAGTACTTC.

The chain carries TRBV27 and TRBJ2-3, with 14 bases that match TRBD2. V gave up 10 bases and J gave up 0 bases; unmatched junction bases: 3. This CDR3 region has 15 residues. The germline V gene has CDR1 MNHEY and CDR2 SMNVEV (reference sequence). This chain's CDR3 is CATGTSGGSTDTQYF. In DNA, the CDR3 is TGTGCCACTGGGACTAGCGGGGGAAGCACAGATACGCAGTATTTT.

Comments on this clone: The germline gene is not matched at one end of the junction; a read error may be the cause. The chain uses TRBV7-9 and TRBJ2-7, with D possibly being TRBD2 (5 bases). This CDR3 has 16 residues. CDR1 SEHNR and CDR2 FQNEAQ come from the germline V gene (reference sequence). CDR3 residues: CSSSLHTDRDSYEQYF. The CDR3 DNA follows: TGTTCCAGCAGCTTACACACGGACCGGGACTCCTACGAGCAGTACTTC.

The CDR3 DNA follows: TGTGCCAGCAGCAAAAGACAGGGGGACACAGATACGCAGTATTTT. Its translation is CASSKRQGDTDTQYF. J is TRBJ2-3 and V is TRBV21-1; TRBD1, as called in the table, went unchecked against the DNA. TRBV21-1 is described as a pseudogene. The CDR3 length is 15 residues.

The gene calls are TRBV18 and TRBJ2-1, with D perhaps TRBD1 (6 bases). From germline, CDR1 is KGHSH and CDR2 LQKENI. The V end lost 2 bases, the J end lost 5 bases, and 19 bases lay between the germline ends. The CDR3 sequence is 17 residues long. CDR3 DNA sequence: TGTGCCAGCTCACCAGTCCGGGGCAGGGGCTTGCACAATGAGCAGTTCTTC. Translating gives CASSPVRGRGLHNEQFF.

The chain combines TRBV5-4 with TRBJ1-5; D gene ambiguous. Germline assignment: CDR1 SGHNT and CDR2 YYREEE (reference sequence). V was clipped by 0 bases and J by 4 bases, with 11 bases between them. The CDR3 covers 15 residues. The CDR3 loop reads CASSLAGQKNQPQHF. CDR3 bases: TGTGCCAGCAGCTTGGCTGGGCAGAAAAATCAGCCCCAGCATTTT.

The rearrangement uses TRBV9 and TRBJ1-2; no definite D call. V lost 1 base and J lost 6, with 19 bases in between. In germline, CDR1 is SGDLS, CDR2 YYNGEE. This CDR3 is 16 amino acids long. The CDR3, as DNA: TGTGCCAGCAGCGTAACCCCACAGTCCCCCGTAAATGGCTACACCTTC. This translates into CASSVTPQSPVNGYTF.

This clone turned up a few times. The chain's CDR3 is CASRQGADQPQHF. The CDR3 nucleotides are TGTGCCAGCAGACAGGGGGCCGATCAGCCCCAGCATTTT. This rearrangement joins TRBV6-6 to TRBJ1-5; 9 nucleotides agree with TRBD1. The J segment lost 5 bases and the V segment lost 6 bases, leaving 2 bases of the junction unmatched. There are 13 residues in the CDR3. Germline CDR1 and CDR2: MNHNY and SVGAGI (reference sequence).

The chain employs TRBV7-9 and TRBJ2-7, with 7 bases fitting TRBD1. The CDR3 runs 14 residues. Trimming took 4 bases from V and 3 from J; bases not matched to a gene: 6. Per germline, CDR1 SEHNR and CDR2 FQNEAQ (reference sequence). The CDR3 nucleotides are TGTGCCAGCAGCTCGAGGGGACAGAACTACGAGCAGTACTTC. Protein sequence: CASSSRGQNYEQYF.

This clone was recorded only once. The CDR3 nucleotides are TGTGCCTGGAGTGGTGGAGGACCTGGCTACACCTTC. Translating it yields CAWSGGGPGYTF. This sequence joins TRBV30 and TRBJ1-2; no definite D call. The CDR3 consists of 12 residues. Germline V lookup: CDR1 GTSNPN, CDR2 SVGIG (reference sequence). Between the trimmed V and J ends, which lost 1 base and 7 bases, there was a span of 10 bases.

As regards this clone: This sample also contains other DNA sequences that code for the same CDR3. The chain has TRBV6-5 and TRBJ1-1; 8 nucleotides match TRBD1. CDR3 size: 14 residues. Per germline, CDR1 MNHEY and CDR2 SVGAGI. With V trimmed by 2 bases and J by 5 bases, 4 bases remained unmatched. The CDR3 DNA sequence: TGTGCCAGCAGTTACGGAACAGGGGGGACTGAAGCTTTCTTT. It codes for CASSYGTGGTEAFF.

In this sample, this clone turned up a few times. The chain uses TRBV5-1 and TRBJ2-7; D might be TRBD1 (5 bases). The CDR3 contains 13 residues. The germline gives CDR1 SGHRS, CDR2 YFSETQ. V was cut by 3 bases and J by 4 bases, with 11 bases left in between. CDR3 in DNA: TGCGCCAGCAGCTGGGGCTCAGAGTACGAGCAGTACTTC. Its protein is CASSWGSEYEQYF.

The genes are TRBV6-4 and TRBJ2-3; D gene ambiguous. The J call may be faulty, since TRBJ1-5 better matches the DNA end. CDR3 size: 14 residues. Germline V CDR1 and CDR2: MRHNA, SNTAGT. CDR3 region: CASSDTSGTDTQHF. The CDR3 nucleotides are TGTGCCAGCAGTGACACTAGCGGCACAGATACGCAGCATTTT.

The chain combines TRBV27 with TRBJ1-1; D is possibly TRBD1 (6 bases). This CDR3 contains 15 residues. The V end lost 7 bases, the J end lost 0 bases, and 15 bases lay between the germline ends. Germline CDR1 is MNHEY and CDR2 is SMNVEV (reference sequence). The CDR3: CASNSRGYMNTEAFF. CDR3 nucleotides: TGTGCCAGCAATTCCAGGGGCTATATGAACACTGAAGCTTTCTTT.